The rows below give T cell receptor beta chains drawn from one sample of a study of vaccination and CD4 T cells after COVID-19. These receptors are not linked to any known antigen. TCRdb re-analysed the PCR reads in MiXCR, keeping a single row per CDR3 protein. Among roughly 12,000 distinct CDR3 sequences, 25% to 35% were seen once, and the ten largest hold more than 30%. The sequences come from CD4+ T cells from blood, cultured in vitro, collected before SARS-CoV-2 vaccination. These TCRs come from a human donor who received a COVID-19 vaccine. Each CDR3 is given with its conserved first and last residue. Fields, in order: CDR3 protein, D gene, clone size, V gene, CDR3 length. The D gene is left open where the match is weak. Clone size is shown for a subset of rows, as once, few, many or a class of expanded clone.

CDR3 protein: CASRKTGGFAFF
D gene: TRBD1
clone size: .
V gene: TRBV27
CDR3 length: 12

CDR3 protein: CASSLSNPIYGYTF
D gene: .
clone size: few
V gene: TRBV27
CDR3 length: 14

CDR3 protein: CASSRDTPTDTQYF
D gene: .
clone size: .
V gene: TRBV7-2
CDR3 length: 14

CDR3 protein: CASIALSQNTEAFF
D gene: .
clone size: .
V gene: TRBV5-6
CDR3 length: 14

CDR3 protein: CASSYDGQGVYGYTF
D gene: .
clone size: medium-sized
V gene: TRBV6-5
CDR3 length: 15

CDR3 protein: CAIRNDRPDNSPLHF
D gene: .
clone size: few
V gene: TRBV10-3
CDR3 length: 15

CDR3 protein: CASSLGSRGPSSYEQYF
D gene: .
clone size: .
V gene: TRBV5-4
CDR3 length: 17

CDR3 protein: CSVRGRTEAFF
D gene: .
clone size: few
V gene: TRBV20-1
CDR3 length: 11

CDR3 protein: CASSPPRDFSYEQYF
D gene: .
clone size: few
V gene: TRBV7-9
CDR3 length: 15

CDR3 protein: CASSGWDRGLSPLRF
D gene: TRBD1
clone size: once
V gene: TRBV2
CDR3 length: 15

CDR3 protein: CASSKPRTSTNEKLFF
D gene: .
clone size: .
V gene: TRBV21-1
CDR3 length: 16

CDR3 protein: CASSLEGAGGNTIYF
D gene: TRBD1
clone size: .
V gene: TRBV28
CDR3 length: 15